This T cell receptor beta chain is from a study of early T cells in non-severe SARS-CoV-2 infection. Findings and caveats of the study: VDJdb-based matching was biased toward anti-spike CD8 responses and missed private and CD4 specificities.

As to this clonotype: What it recognizes is unknown.

The length of the CDR3 is 13 residues. The ends were cut back, 10 bases at V and 5 bases at J, with 15 bases in the middle. From germline, CDR1 is SNHLY and CDR2 FYNNEI. Individual cDNA molecules received unique molecular identifiers during library preparation. TCRdb recomputed calls from the 5' RACE reads with MiXCR, one row per CDR3 protein. The sample includes around 84,000 distinct CDR3 sequences, 10% of them seen just once. The material sequenced was whole blood, taken at baseline. The chain uses TRBV2 and TRBJ1-5; tentatively, D is TRBD1 (5 bases). This receptor was obtained from an adult who was a healthcare worker with PCR-confirmed SARS-CoV-2 infection or an uninfected control (not recorded which). DNA for the CDR3: TGTGCCACCCGACGGGGGGACGATCAGCCCCAGCATTTT. Amino acid sequence: CATRRGDDQPQHF.